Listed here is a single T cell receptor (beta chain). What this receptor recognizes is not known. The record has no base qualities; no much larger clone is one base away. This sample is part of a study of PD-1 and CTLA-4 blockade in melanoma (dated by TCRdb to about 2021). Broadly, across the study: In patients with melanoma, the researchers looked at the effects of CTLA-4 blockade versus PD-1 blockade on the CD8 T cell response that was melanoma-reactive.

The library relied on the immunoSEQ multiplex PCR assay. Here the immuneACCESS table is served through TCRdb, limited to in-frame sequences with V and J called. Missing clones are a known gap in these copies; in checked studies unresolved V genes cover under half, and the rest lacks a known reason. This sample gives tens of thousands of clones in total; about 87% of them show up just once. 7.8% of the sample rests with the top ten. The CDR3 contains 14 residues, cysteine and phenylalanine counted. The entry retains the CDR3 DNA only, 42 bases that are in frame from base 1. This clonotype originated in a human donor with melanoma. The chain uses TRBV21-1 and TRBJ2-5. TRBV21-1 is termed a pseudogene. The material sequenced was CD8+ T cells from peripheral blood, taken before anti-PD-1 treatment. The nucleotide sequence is TGTGCCAGCAGCAAAGAGGCTCCCCAAGAGACCCAGTACTTC. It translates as CASSKEAPQETQYF.